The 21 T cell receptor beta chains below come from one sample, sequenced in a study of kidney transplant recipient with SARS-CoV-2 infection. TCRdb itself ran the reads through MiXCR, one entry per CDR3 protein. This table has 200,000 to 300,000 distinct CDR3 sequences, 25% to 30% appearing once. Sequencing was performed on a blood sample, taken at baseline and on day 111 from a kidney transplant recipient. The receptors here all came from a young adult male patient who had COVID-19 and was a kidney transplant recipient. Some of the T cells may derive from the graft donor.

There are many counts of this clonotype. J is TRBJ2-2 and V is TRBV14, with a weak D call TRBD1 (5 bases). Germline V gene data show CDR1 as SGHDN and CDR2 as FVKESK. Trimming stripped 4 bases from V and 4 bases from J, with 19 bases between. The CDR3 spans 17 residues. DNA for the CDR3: TGTGCCAGCAGCCTAACCCGGCGACAGCTCGTCACCGGGGAGCTGTTTTTT. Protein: CASSLTRRQLVTGELFF.

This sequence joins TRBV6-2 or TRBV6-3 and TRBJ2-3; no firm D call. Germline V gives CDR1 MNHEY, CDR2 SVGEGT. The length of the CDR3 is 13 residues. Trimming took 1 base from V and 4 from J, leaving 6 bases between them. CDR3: CASSYFLPDTQYF. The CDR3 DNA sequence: TGTGCCAGCAGTTACTTCCTCCCAGATACGCAGTATTTT.

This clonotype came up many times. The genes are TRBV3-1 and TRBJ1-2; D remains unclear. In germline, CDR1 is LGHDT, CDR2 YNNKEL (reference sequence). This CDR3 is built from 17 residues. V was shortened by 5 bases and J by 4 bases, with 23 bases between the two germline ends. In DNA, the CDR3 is TGTGCCAGCAGCTTGAGTCACACCCTTCGAAAGACCTATGGCTACACCTTC. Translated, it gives CASSLSHTLRKTYGYTF.

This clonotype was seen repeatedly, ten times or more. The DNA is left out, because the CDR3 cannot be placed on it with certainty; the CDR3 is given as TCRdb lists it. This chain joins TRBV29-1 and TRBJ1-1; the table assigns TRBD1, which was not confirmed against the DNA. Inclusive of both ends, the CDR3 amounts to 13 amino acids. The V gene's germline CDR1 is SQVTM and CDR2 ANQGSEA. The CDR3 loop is CSIFSGQGTEAFF.

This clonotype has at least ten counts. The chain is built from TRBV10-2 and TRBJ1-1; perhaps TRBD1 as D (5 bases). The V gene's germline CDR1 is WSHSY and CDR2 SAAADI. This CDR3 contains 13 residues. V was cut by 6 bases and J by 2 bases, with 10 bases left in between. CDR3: CASSADRNTEAFF. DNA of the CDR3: TGCGCCAGCAGCGCCGACAGAAACACTGAAGCTTTCTTT.

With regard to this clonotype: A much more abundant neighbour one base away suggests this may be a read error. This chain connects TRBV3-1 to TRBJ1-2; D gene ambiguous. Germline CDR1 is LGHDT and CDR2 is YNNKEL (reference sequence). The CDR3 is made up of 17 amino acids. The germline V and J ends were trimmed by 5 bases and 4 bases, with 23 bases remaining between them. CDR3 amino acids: CASSIHATLRKTYGYTF. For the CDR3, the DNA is TGTGCCAGCAGCATTCACGCCACCCTTCGAAAGACCTATGGCTACACCTTC.

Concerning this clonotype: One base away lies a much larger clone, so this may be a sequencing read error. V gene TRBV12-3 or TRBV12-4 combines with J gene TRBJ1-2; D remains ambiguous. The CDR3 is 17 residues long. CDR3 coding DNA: TGTGCCATCAGTACGTGCCCCACAGCAGGAAAGACCTATGGCTACACCTTC. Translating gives CAISTCPTAGKTYGYTF.

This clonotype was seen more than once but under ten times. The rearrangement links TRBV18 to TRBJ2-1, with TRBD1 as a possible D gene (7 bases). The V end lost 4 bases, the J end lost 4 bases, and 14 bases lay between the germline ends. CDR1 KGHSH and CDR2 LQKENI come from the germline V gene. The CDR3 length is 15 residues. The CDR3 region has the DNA TGTGCCAGCTCACGGGGGGACAGCAGATACAATGAGCAGTTCTTC. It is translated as CASSRGDSRYNEQFF.

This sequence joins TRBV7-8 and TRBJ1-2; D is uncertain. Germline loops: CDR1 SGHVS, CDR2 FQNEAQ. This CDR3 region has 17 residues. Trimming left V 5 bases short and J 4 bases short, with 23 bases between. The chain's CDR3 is CASSVTLFTRKTYGYTF. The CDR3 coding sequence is TGTGCCAGCAGCGTGACGTTGTTTACCCGAAAGACCTATGGCTACACCTTC.

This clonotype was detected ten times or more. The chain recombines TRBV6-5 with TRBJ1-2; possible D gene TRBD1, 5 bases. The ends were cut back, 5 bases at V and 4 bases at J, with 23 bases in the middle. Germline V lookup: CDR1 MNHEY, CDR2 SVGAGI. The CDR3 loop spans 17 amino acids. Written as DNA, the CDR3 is TGTGCCAGCAGTGTTCCCAGGGAATGTAGAAAGACCTATGGCTACACCTTC. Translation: CASSVPRECRKTYGYTF.

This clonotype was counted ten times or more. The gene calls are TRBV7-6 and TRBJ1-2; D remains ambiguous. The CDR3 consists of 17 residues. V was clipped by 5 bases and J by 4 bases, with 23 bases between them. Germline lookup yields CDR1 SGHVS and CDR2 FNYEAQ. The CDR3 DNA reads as TGTGCCAGCAGCAAGGTGAGTGAATCTCGAAAGACCTATGGCTACACCTTC. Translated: CASSKVSESRKTYGYTF.

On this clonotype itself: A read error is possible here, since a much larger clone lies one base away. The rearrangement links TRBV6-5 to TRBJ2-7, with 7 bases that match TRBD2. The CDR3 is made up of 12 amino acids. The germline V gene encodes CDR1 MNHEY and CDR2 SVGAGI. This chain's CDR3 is CASGRAVYGQYF. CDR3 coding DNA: TGTGCCAGCGGGAGGGCCGTTTACGGGCAGTACTTC.

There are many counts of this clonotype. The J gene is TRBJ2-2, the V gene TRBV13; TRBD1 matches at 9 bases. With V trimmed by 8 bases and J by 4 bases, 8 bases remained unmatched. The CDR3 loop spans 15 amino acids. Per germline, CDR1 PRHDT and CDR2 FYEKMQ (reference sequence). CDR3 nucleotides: TGTGCCAGCGGGAGGAGGACAGGGGCCACCGGGGAGCTGTTTTTT. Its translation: CASGRRTGATGELFF.

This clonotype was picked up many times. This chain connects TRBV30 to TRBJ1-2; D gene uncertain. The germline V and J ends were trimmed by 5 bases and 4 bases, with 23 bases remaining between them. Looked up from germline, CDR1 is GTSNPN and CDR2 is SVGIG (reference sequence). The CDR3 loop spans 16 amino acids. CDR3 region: CAWYCSRYRKTYGYTF. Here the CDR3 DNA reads TGTGCCTGGTACTGTTCGCGTTATAGAAAGACCTATGGCTACACCTTC.

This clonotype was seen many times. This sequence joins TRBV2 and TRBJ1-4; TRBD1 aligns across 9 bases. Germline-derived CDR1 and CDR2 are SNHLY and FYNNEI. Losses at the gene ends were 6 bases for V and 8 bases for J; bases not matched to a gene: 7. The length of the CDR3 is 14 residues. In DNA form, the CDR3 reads TGTGCCAGCAGCGGGACAGGGTGGCAGGAAAAACTGTTTTTT. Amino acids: CASSGTGWQEKLFF.

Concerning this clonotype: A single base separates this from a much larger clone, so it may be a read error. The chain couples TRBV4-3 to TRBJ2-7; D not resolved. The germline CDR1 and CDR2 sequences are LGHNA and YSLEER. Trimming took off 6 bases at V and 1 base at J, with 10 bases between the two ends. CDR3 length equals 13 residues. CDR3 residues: CASRQTWSYEQYF. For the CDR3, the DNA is TGCGCCAGCAGACAGACATGGTCCTACGAGCAGTACTTC.

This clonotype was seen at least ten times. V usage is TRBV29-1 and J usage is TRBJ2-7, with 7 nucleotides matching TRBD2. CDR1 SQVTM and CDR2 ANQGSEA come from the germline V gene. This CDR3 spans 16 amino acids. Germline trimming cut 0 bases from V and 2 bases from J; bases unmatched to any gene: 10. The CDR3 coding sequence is TGCAGCGTTGAAGACTTGGGTAGCGGGTTTACCTACGAGCAGTACTTC. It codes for CSVEDLGSGFTYEQYF.

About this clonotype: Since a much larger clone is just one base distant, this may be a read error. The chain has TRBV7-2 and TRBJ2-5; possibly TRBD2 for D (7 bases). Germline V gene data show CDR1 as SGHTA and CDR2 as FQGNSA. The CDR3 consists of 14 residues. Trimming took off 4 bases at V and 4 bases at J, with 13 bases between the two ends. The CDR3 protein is CASSSWGGRETQYF. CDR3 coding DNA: TGTGCCAGCAGCTCCTGGGGGGGCCGAGAGACCCAGTACTTC. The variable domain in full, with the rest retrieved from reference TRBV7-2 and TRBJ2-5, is GAGVSQSPSNKVTEKGKDVELRCDPISGHTALYWYRQSLGQGLEFLIYFQGNSAPDKSGLPSDRFSAERTGGSVSTLTIQRTQQEDSAVYLCASSSWGGRETQYFGPGTRLLVL.

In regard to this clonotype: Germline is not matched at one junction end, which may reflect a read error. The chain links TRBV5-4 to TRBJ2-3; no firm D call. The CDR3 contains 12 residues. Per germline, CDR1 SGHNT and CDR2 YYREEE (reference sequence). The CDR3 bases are TGTGTCAGCAGCTTGGATACAGATACGCAGTATTTT. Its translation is CVSSLDTDTQYF.

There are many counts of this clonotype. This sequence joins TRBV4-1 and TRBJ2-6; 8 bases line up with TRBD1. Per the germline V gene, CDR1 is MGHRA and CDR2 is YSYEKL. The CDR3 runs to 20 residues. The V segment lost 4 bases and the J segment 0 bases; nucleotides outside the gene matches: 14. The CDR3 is CASSRLYLGQGDSGANVLTF. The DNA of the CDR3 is TGCGCCAGCAGCCGCCTCTACCTCGGACAGGGCGACTCTGGGGCCAACGTCCTGACTTTC.

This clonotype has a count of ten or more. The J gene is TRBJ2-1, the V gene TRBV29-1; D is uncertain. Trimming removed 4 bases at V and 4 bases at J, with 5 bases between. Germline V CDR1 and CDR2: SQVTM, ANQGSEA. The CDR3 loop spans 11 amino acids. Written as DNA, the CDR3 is TGCAGCGTTGGTGGATACAATGAGCAGTTCTTC. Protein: CSVGGYNEQFF.